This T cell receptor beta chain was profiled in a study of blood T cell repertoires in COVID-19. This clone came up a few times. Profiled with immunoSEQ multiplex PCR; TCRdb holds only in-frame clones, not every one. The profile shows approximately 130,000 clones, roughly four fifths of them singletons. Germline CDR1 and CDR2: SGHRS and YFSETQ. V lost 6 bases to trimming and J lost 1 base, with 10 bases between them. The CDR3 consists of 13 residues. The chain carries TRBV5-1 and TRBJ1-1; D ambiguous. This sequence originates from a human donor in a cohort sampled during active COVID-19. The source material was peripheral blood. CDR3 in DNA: TGCGCCAGCAACGGCGGGAAGAACACTGAAGCTTTCTTT. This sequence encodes CASNGGKNTEAFF.